This T cell receptor (beta chain) came from a study of OX40 agonist ivuxolimab in advanced cancers. The V gene end was trimmed by 3 bases and the J gene end by 6 bases; junction bases not matched to a gene: 17. CDR1 is MNHNS and CDR2 is SASEGT in the germline V gene. There are 18 residues in the CDR3. Sequencing used immunoSEQ multiplex PCR; TCRdb keeps in-frame clones, though not all of them. The sample contains approximately 99,000 clones, approximately 90% of which appear only once. Sequencing used CD4+ or CD8+ T cells sorted from blood, obtained in a trial of the OX40 agonist ivuxolimab. This sequence was found in an adult with an advanced solid tumor such as melanoma, head and neck, liver or kidney cancer. The chain combines TRBV6-1 with TRBJ2-3; 8 bases align to TRBD2. In DNA, the CDR3 is TGTGCCAGCAGTGACCGCTCAAGCGGGAGCTTATATGCGGATACGCAGTATTTT. This encodes CASSDRSSGSLYADTQYF.